The clone carrying this TCR beta chain was observed a few times. Its antigen remains unidentified. The data are from a study of beta chain features in type 1 diabetes. Study observations and caveats: A moderate, significant TCRB CDR3 shortening appeared in type 1 diabetes across four CD4+ subsets. VDJ junctions sequenced from type 1 diabetes patients showed fewer insertions and more deletions.

Expressed TCRB transcripts were sequenced because the entire RNA isolate underwent reverse transcription. Profiled with immunoSEQ multiplex PCR; TCRdb holds only in-frame clones, not every one. Among hundreds of thousands of clones listed, over 12% were seen once. Germline assignment: CDR1 SGHAT and CDR2 FQNNGV. The CDR3 has 14 amino acids. Trimming took off 3 bases at V and 1 base at J, with 10 bases between the two ends. The chain joins TRBV11-2 to TRBJ2-7; D perhaps matches TRBD2 (5 bases). The sequenced sample consisted of naive CD4+ T cells from blood. The sequence derives from a man aged 18 to 29 with type 1 diabetes. The CDR3 nucleotides are TGTGCCAGCAGCTTCAGTCCGGGGTCCTACGAGCAGTACTTC. It translates to CASSFSPGSYEQYF.